The 6 T cell receptor beta chains below come from one sample, sequenced in a study of T cell repertoires in cytomegalovirus infection. TCRdb passed the reads through MiXCR, listing each CDR3 protein once. The sample shows approximately 750,000 distinct CDR3 sequences, 35% of them seen only once. The sample comprised PBMCs. The source of these receptors is a human donor in good health (CMV status not recorded). Some clones in this sample may be carry-over from other donors' samples.

V and J are TRBV19 and TRBJ2-1; the match to TRBD2 covers 9 bases. V lost 3 bases, J lost 5 bases, and 11 bases stayed unmatched. The CDR3 is 17 amino acids. Looked up from germline, CDR1 is LNHDA and CDR2 is SQIVND (reference sequence). The CDR3 is CASSMGPLAGFNNEQFF. As DNA, the CDR3 is TGTGCCAGTAGTATGGGGCCCCTAGCGGGATTCAACAATGAGCAGTTCTTC.

This chain connects TRBV12-3 or TRBV12-4 to TRBJ2-4; 7 bases fit TRBD1. V was pared by 6 bases and J by 0 bases, with 11 bases of the junction left unmatched. CDR3 length equals 17 residues. In DNA form, the CDR3 reads TGTGCCAGCAGCCCAACAGGGGCCGGAATAGCCAAAAACATTCAGTACTTC. This translates into CASSPTGAGIAKNIQYF.

This clonotype was counted between two and nine times. The chain combines TRBV3-1 with TRBJ2-3, with D perhaps matching TRBD1 (6 bases). CDR1 and CDR2 from the germline V gene are LGHDT and YNNKEL (reference sequence). V was clipped by 4 bases and J by 4 bases, with 21 bases between them. CDR3 length: 17 amino acids. CDR3 loop: CASSRQTTGSGADTQYF. In DNA form, the CDR3 reads TGTGCCAGCAGCCGTCAGACGACAGGTTCGGGTGCAGATACGCAGTATTTT.

This chain connects TRBV20-1 to TRBJ1-6, with 9 bases matching TRBD1. Germline CDR1 and CDR2: DFQATT and SNEGSKA (reference sequence). V gave up 2 bases and J gave up 5 bases; unmatched junction bases: 10. This CDR3 has 17 residues. CDR3 DNA: TGCAGTGCTAGACAGCGTGTCGGGACAGGGAATAATTCACCCCTCCACTTT. Translated: CSARQRVGTGNNSPLHF.

This chain connects TRBV20-1 to TRBJ2-7; the D is unclear. Germline lookup yields CDR1 DFQATT and CDR2 SNEGSKA (reference sequence). The V gene lost 5 bases and the J gene lost 2 bases, with 10 bases spanning the gap. The CDR3 extends over 12 amino acids. CDR3 DNA: TGCAGTGCTCGCGCCAGAACCTACGAGCAGTACTTC. Its protein is CSARARTYEQYF.

At least ten counts were recorded for this clonotype. The chain joins TRBV7-8 to TRBJ1-1; tentative D call: TRBD1 (6 bases). The V gene's germline CDR1 is SGHVS and CDR2 FQNEAQ. CDR3 length equals 12 residues. The V end lost 3 bases, the J end lost 7 bases, and 9 bases lay between the germline ends. The CDR3 protein is CASSFGQFEAFF. The CDR3 DNA reads as TGTGCCAGCAGCTTCGGACAGTTTGAAGCTTTCTTT.